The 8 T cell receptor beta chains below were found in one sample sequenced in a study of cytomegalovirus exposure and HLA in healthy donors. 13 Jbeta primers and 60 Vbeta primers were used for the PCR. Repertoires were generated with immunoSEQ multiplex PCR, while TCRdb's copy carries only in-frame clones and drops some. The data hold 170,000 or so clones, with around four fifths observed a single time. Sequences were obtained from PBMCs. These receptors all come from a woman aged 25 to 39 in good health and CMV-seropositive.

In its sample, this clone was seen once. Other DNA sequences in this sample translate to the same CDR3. The CDR3 loop reads CASSLGQGRYEQYF. Here the CDR3 DNA reads TGTGCCAGCAGCTTGGGGCAGGGTAGGTACGAGCAGTACTTC. The chain uses TRBV5-6 and TRBJ2-7; a possible D gene is TRBD1 (5 bases). Germline V gene lookup returns CDR1 SGHDT and CDR2 YYEEEE. V lost 0 bases and J lost 4, with 11 bases in between. This CDR3 region has 14 residues.

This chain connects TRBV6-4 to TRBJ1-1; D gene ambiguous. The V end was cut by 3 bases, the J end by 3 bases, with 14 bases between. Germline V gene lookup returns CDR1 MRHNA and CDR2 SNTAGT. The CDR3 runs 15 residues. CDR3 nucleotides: TGTGCCAGCAGTGAATCACGGGTCCGAGACACTGAAGCTTTCTTT. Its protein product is CASSESRVRDTEAFF.

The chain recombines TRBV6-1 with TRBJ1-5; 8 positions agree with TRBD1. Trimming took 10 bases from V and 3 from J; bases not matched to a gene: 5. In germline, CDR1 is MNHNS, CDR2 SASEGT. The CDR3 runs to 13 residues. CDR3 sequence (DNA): TGTGCCACCTGGACAGGGAACAATCAGCCCCAGCATTTT. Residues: CATWTGNNQPQHF.

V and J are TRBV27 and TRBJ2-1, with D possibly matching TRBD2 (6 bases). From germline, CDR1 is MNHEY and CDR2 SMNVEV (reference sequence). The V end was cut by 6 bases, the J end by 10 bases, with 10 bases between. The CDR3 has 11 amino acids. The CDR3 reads CASSTTREQFF. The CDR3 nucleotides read TGTGCCAGCAGCACGACTAGAGAGCAGTTCTTC.

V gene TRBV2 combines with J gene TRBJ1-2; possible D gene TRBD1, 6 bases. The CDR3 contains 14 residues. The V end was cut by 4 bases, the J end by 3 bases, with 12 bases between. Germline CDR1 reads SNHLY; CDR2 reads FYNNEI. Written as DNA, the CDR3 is TGTGCCAGCAGTGGGCAGGGGATCGACTATGGCTACACCTTC. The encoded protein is CASSGQGIDYGYTF.

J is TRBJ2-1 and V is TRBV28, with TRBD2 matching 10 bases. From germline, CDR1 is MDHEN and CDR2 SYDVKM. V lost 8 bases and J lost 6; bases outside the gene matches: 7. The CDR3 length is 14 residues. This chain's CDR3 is CASVGLAGVNEQFF. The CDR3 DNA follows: TGTGCCAGCGTGGGGCTAGCGGGAGTCAATGAGCAGTTCTTC.

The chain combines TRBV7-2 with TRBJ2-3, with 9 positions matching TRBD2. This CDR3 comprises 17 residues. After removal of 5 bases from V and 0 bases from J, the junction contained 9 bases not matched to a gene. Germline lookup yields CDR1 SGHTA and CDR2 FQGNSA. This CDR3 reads CASSPRLAGESTDTQYF. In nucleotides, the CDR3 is TGTGCCAGCAGCCCTCGATTAGCGGGAGAGAGCACAGATACGCAGTATTTT.

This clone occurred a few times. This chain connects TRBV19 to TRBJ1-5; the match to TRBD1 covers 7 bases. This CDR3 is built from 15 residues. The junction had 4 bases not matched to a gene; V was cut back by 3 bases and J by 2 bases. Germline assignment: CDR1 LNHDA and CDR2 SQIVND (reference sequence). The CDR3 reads CASSMRQGGNQPQHF. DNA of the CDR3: TGTGCCAGTAGTATGCGTCAGGGGGGCAATCAGCCCCAGCATTTT.